The entry that follows covers one TCR beta chain sequence. TCRdb keeps only in-frame clones here, not all; method: immunoSEQ multiplex PCR. The sample holds about 83,000 clones, around nine tenths seen once. The trim removed 4 bases at V and 8 bases at J, leaving 13 bases unmatched. The germline gives CDR1 SGHNT, CDR2 YYREEE (reference sequence). This CDR3 contains 16 residues. This sample stems from a study of technical replicates of blood from a few donors. This TCR was sampled from a human donor in good health. The sequenced sample consisted of T cells isolated from PBMCs. This chain uses TRBV5-4 with TRBJ2-1, with 9 nucleotides matching TRBD1. The CDR3 here is CASSPTPGQGFDEQFF. CDR3 DNA sequence: TGTGCCAGCAGCCCTACTCCGGGACAGGGTTTCGATGAGCAGTTCTTC.